A selection of T cell receptor beta chains follows, all from one sample in a study of technical replicates of blood from a few donors. Assay used: immunoSEQ multiplex PCR; TCRdb lists only in-frame clones, some missing. The data contain 95,000 to 100,000 clones, roughly 95% of them singletons. Source material: T cells isolated from PBMCs. The receptor source for this set is a human donor in good health. The CDR3 runs from the conserved cysteine through the conserved F or W. Fields, in order: CDR3 protein, CDR3 DNA, D gene, J gene, V gene. The D gene is left open where the match is weak.

CASSQGSGLGETQYF,TGCGCCAGCAGCCAAGGAAGCGGGTTGGGGGAGACCCAGTACTTC,-,TRBJ2-5,TRBV4-1
CASSLAGGDQETQYF,TGTGCCAGCAGCTTGGCGGGCGGGGACCAAGAGACCCAGTACTTC,-,TRBJ2-5,TRBV5-4
CASSPPGTGDHEQYF,TGTGCCAGCTCACCACCCGGGACAGGGGACCACGAGCAGTACTTC,TRBD1,TRBJ2-7,TRBV18
CASRTVGNTEAFF,TGTGCCAGCCGGACAGTAGGGAACACTGAAGCTTTCTTT,-,TRBJ1-1,TRBV2
CASSLIPGTQPQHF,TGCGCCAGCAGCTTAATACCTGGCACTCAGCCCCAGCATTTT,-,TRBJ1-5,TRBV5-1
CASRGRRDRLYEQYF,TGTGCCAGCCGGGGACGGCGGGACAGACTTTACGAGCAGTACTTC,-,TRBJ2-7,TRBV27
CASSREGTANTGELFF,TGCGCCAGCAGCCGGGAGGGGACAGCGAACACCGGGGAGCTGTTTTTT,-,TRBJ2-2,TRBV5-1
CASSVLAGGVNEQFF,TGTGCCAGCAGCGTCCTAGCGGGGGGTGTAAATGAGCAGTTCTTC,TRBD2,TRBJ2-1,TRBV9
CASSQVFGEQFF,TGTGCCAGCAGCCAAGTCTTCGGTGAGCAGTTCTTC,-,TRBJ2-1,TRBV4-2
CASSQGLANSYEQYF,TGTGCCAGCAGCCAAGGACTAGCGAACTCCTACGAGCAGTACTTC,TRBD2,TRBJ2-7,TRBV4-2
CASRATDFYGYTF,TGTGCCAGCAGGGCAACAGATTTCTATGGCTACACCTTC,-,TRBJ1-2,TRBV6-5
CASSPPGPYEQYF,TGTGCCAGCAGCCCGCCAGGGCCCTACGAGCAGTACTTC,-,TRBJ2-7,TRBV5-5
CASSVGGLSQETQYF,TGTGCCAGCAGCGTAGGGGGGCTCAGCCAAGAGACCCAGTACTTC,-,TRBJ2-5,TRBV9
CASSLVLGGLAVTDTQYF,TGTGCCAGTAGTCTGGTGCTTGGGGGACTAGCGGTCACAGATACGCAGTATTTT,TRBD2,TRBJ2-3,TRBV19
CASSSWTANYYGYTF,TGTGCCAGCAGTTCCTGGACAGCCAACTACTATGGCTACACCTTC,-,TRBJ1-2,TRBV6-6